The source of this T cell receptor beta chain is a study of Ad26.COV2.S vaccination and SARS-CoV-2 variants. The treatment: around 19 received Ad26.COV2.S at low or high dose, single or two shots; about five received placebo; per-sample allocation not given. Specimens were obtained on day 63 following the first vaccine or placebo injection. Trimming removed 2 bases from V and 0 bases from J, with 9 bases in between. The CDR3 is 15 amino acids. Germline V gene sequence: CDR1 SGHDT, CDR2 YYEEEE. Remarks on this clone: The antigen is unknown.

Clones were sequenced by immunoSEQ multiplex PCR, and TCRdb holds only the in-frame ones, with some missing. The sample lists roughly 700,000 clones; more than 70% were seen once. Study findings and constraints: Possibly, TCR breadth and depth analyses underestimated total T cell responses.

The chain carries TRBV5-6 and TRBJ2-1; D tentatively fits TRBD1 or TRBD2 (5 bases each). Material: peripheral blood, obtained in a trial of Ad26.COV2.S vaccine versus placebo. The sequence was collected from a person between 18 and 60 years old who received the Ad26.COV2.S COVID-19 vaccine or a placebo. CDR3 sequence: CASSFPGTSYNEQFF. CDR3 nucleotides: TGTGCCAGCAGCTTCCCGGGGACCTCCTACAATGAGCAGTTCTTC.